This entry features one TCR beta chain sequence. The sample comes from a study of blood T cell repertoires in COVID-19. The CDR3 covers 17 residues. V was trimmed by 6 bases and J by 5 bases, leaving 25 bases between them. The germline gives CDR1 SEHNR, CDR2 FQNEAQ (reference sequence). Source study methods: Amplification of reference gene primers provided the estimated nucleated cell counts. Clones were read by immunoSEQ multiplex PCR, and TCRdb kept only the in-frame ones, dropping some. Clone size and the V and J calls come from that table; the DNA yielded D and trimming. The sample consists of fewer than 300,000 clones, more than 75% of them appearing once.

The specimen was peripheral blood. This receptor was identified in a man in his fifties or sixties with COVID-19, enrolled during active disease. The chain links TRBV7-9 to TRBJ2-5, with D perhaps matching TRBD1 (6 bases). CDR3 protein: CASSPDGTGPRAETQYF. Written as DNA, the CDR3 is TGTGCCAGCAGTCCCGACGGTACAGGGCCGCGAGCGGAGACCCAGTACTTC.